Included here is one TCR beta chain sequence, with context. The source of the sample is a study of blood T cell repertoires in COVID-19. Libraries were prepared by immunoSEQ multiplex PCR; TCRdb keeps only in-frame clonotypes and omits some of them. The table has a few hundred thousand clones, around 89% seen once. The sample taken for sequencing was PBMCs or T cells enriched from blood (not recorded which). The TCR originated in a woman aged 50 to 65 who had recovered from COVID-19.

CDR3 region: CASSIRGPAGELFF. The CDR3 DNA is TGTGCCAGTAGTATTAGGGGGCCTGCCGGGGAGCTGTTTTTT. V is TRBV19 and J is TRBJ2-2; 7 bases map to TRBD1. CDR1 is LNHDA and CDR2 is SQIVND in the germline V gene (reference sequence). V was pared by 3 bases and J by 6 bases, with 4 bases of the junction left unmatched. The CDR3 spans 14 residues.